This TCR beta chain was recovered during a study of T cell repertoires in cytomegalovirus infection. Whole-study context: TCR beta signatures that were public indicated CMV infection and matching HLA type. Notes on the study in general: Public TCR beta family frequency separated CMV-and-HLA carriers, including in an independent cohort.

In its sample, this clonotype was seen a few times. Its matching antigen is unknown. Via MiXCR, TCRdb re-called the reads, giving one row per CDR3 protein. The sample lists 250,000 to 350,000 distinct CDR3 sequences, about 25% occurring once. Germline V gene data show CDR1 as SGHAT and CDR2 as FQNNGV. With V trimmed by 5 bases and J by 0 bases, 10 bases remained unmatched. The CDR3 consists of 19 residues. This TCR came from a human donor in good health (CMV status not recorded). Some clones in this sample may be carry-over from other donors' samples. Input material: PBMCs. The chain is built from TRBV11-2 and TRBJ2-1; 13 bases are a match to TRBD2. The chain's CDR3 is CASSPRLAGGPSSYNEQFF. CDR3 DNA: TGTGCCAGCAGCCCAAGACTAGCGGGGGGTCCTAGCTCCTACAATGAGCAGTTCTTC.